Included here is one T cell receptor beta chain sequence, with context. There is no known antigen for this receptor. Base qualities are missing; no much larger clone stands one base away. Looking up the germline V gene yields CDR1 SGHTA and CDR2 FQGNSA. Counted from cysteine to phenylalanine, this CDR3 has 13 amino acids. The DNA shown is the 39-base CDR3, in frame from base 1. V sheds 5 bases and J sheds 4 bases, leaving 12 bases between their ends. TCR beta CDR3 regions were sequenced from DNA using the immunoSEQ Assay. As for the authors' bioinformatics: T cell density was computed as TCR beta template counts normalized to usable DNA estimated by amplifying housekeeping genes. Richness was estimated with the preseqR package, extrapolating to 400,000 templates for PBMC samples and 120,000 templates for tissue samples. Clonality was defined as one minus Pielou's evenness. Differential abundance testing on productive amino-acid clonotypes, with a minimum total count of 5 and an alpha of 0.1, was used to identify tissue-enriched TCRs. The Jaccard Index and the Morisita Overlap Index were used to measure repertoire overlap between compartments. GLIPH grouped TCR beta CDR3s together with public tetramer-defined viral CDR3s, and a viral motif had to include at least three viral sequences and show V-gene enrichment. This immuneACCESS table, as held by TCRdb, lists in-frame sequences with V and J called but not all clones. Of the missing ones, under half trace to an unresolved V gene in checked studies; the others have no known cause. V and J calls and clone size are those listed in that table; D and trimming were worked out from the DNA. Within this sample are about 52,000 clones, with around nine tenths of them counted one time only. Jointly, the top ten make up about 15% of the sample.

These data originate in a study of T cells in localized non-small cell lung cancer (dated by TCRdb to the early 2020s). About the full investigation: The study examined T cell repertoires in roughly 240 patients with early-stage NSCLC and compared tumors with uninvolved tumor-adjacent lungs. The cohort was made up of 236 treatment-naive NSCLC patients whose localized lung tumors had been resected. NSCLC patients had a mean age of roughly 64 years, and about 140 were male and some 98 female.

At diagnosis, tumor, uninvolved tumor-adjacent lung and peripheral blood were collected and then preserved as a mix of FFPE and fresh-frozen material. Blood samples were analyzed as peripheral blood mononuclear cells for TCR repertoire profiling. Study-wide conclusions, independent of this receptor: Higher T cell density in blood was associated with longer overall survival, whereas higher clonality in adjacent lung was associated with shorter survival. Uninvolved tumor-adjacent lung showed the highest T cell clonality, higher than tumor, which suggests more focused antigenic responses in the uninvolved tumor-adjacent lung. Because of the exploratory design, TCR variables were selected using unadjusted p-values without false-discovery rate correction. Because multi-region tumor sequencing was not performed, intratumor heterogeneity could not be ruled out. A median of about 53 of the top 100 tumor clones were detected in paired uninvolved adjacent lung, and around 27 of these tumor clones were also found among the top 100 clones of the paired uninvolved adjacent lung.

Sequenced here: PBMCs, sampled before any cancer treatment. The receptor was isolated from a female donor with stage II lung adenocarcinoma. The chain is encoded by TRBV7-2 joined to TRBJ2-7, with TRBD1 as a weak D call on 5 bases. The bases are TGTGCCAGCAGCGTCGATCAGGGATACGAGCAGTACTTC. This is translated as CASSVDQGYEQYF.